These T cell receptor beta chains were read from a single sample in a study of cytotoxic CD8 clonotypes in ibrutinib-treated CLL. Here immunoSEQ multiplex PCR was the method, and the copy in TCRdb shows in-frame clones only, minus some. The sample lists 20,000 to 30,000 clones; 55% to 75% were seen once. The specimen was PBMCs, collected after 12 months of ibrutinib treatment. The receptors here all came from a human donor with chronic lymphocytic leukemia. The CDR3 runs from the conserved cysteine through the conserved F or W. The D gene is left open where the match is weak. A clone size is listed for some rows: how often the clone was seen (once, few, many), or a class if it is expanded.

clone size	V gene	D gene	J gene	CDR3 protein	CDR3 DNA
-	TRBV28	TRBD2	TRBJ2-5	CASIAGAQETQYF	TGTGCCAGCATAGCGGGGGCCCAAGAGACCCAGTACTTC
once	TRBV29-1	-	TRBJ1-1	CSAPISSGPGEAFF	TGCAGCGCCCCTATATCCTCCGGGCCGGGAGAAGCTTTCTTT
-	TRBV6-5	-	TRBJ1-3	CASSYSREYSGNTIYF	TGTGCCAGCAGTTACTCGAGGGAATACTCTGGAAACACCATATATTTT
few	TRBV18	-	TRBJ2-5	CASSPGLQETQYF	TGTGCCAGCTCACCAGGCCTGCAAGAGACCCAGTACTTC
medium-sized	TRBV11-2	-	TRBJ1-2	CASSPNHYGYTF	TGTGCCAGCAGCCCGAATCACTATGGCTACACCTTC
-	TRBV28	-	TRBJ1-5	CASSRGQISNQPQHF	TGTGCCAGCAGCCGAGGACAGATTAGCAATCAGCCCCAGCATTTT
few	TRBV7-9	-	TRBJ2-5	CASSLADRKETQYF	TGTGCCAGCAGCTTAGCGGACAGAAAAGAGACCCAGTACTTC
-	TRBV27	-	TRBJ1-2	CASSSPNRAGYTF	TGTGCCAGCAGTTCCCCCAACAGGGCAGGCTACACCTTC
-	TRBV28	-	TRBJ1-1	CASQLRENTEAFF	TGTGCCAGTCAACTCAGGGAGAACACTGAAGCTTTCTTT
-	TRBV6-1	TRBD2	TRBJ2-3	CASQVRGGAGWYF	TGTGCCAGCCAAGTCCGCGGGGGGGCCGGATGGTATTTT
-	TRBV6-5	TRBD2	TRBJ2-1	CASGRTSGGNNEQFF	TGTGCCAGCGGCCGGACTAGCGGGGGCAACAATGAGCAGTTCTTC
-	TRBV28	-	TRBJ1-1	CASSLPGQNTEAFF	TGTGCCAGCAGTTTACCGGGACAGAACACTGAAGCTTTCTTT
many	TRBV19	-	TRBJ2-2	CASSQRGTGELFF	TGTGCCAGTAGCCAGAGGGGCACCGGGGAGCTGTTTTTT
once	TRBV5-1	-	TRBJ2-2	CASSFSTGSGELFF	TGCGCCAGCAGCTTTTCTACAGGGTCCGGGGAGCTGTTTTTT
few	TRBV19	TRBD1	TRBJ1-5	CASRHARTGSSQPQHF	TGTGCCAGTAGACATGCTAGGACAGGGAGTAGTCAGCCCCAGCATTTT
once	TRBV19	-	TRBJ2-5	CASSIDWAGPQETQYF	TGTGCCAGTAGTATAGATTGGGCAGGACCGCAAGAGACCCAGTACTTC
-	TRBV6-5	-	TRBJ2-5	CASRLGAGVTGAQYF	TGTGCCAGCAGGTTGGGGGCCGGGGTGACCGGGGCCCAGTACTTC
-	TRBV30	-	TRBJ2-7	CAWSVKREQYF	TGTGCCTGGAGTGTCAAGAGGGAGCAGTACTTC
-	TRBV6-6	-	TRBJ2-1	CASSEPGFGQFF	TGTGCCAGCAGTGAGCCCGGATTCGGGCAGTTCTTC
-	TRBV5-1	-	TRBJ2-3	CASSLGARGGTDTQYF	TGCGCCAGCAGCTTGGGGGCTAGAGGGGGCACAGATACGCAGTATTTT
-	TRBV5-1	TRBD2	TRBJ2-3	CASSQRGPTDTQYF	TGCGCCAGCTCTCAGCGGGGGCCCACAGATACGCAGTATTTT
-	TRBV4-1	-	TRBJ2-5	CASSQDGQGGETQYF	TGCGCCAGCAGCCAAGATGGACAGGGAGGGGAGACCCAGTACTTC
-	TRBV28	TRBD1	TRBJ2-5	CASSGTGLETQYF	TGTGCCAGCAGTGGGACAGGGTTGGAGACCCAGTACTTC
-	TRBV19	-	TRBJ2-7	CASSRGRGDEQYF	TGTGCCAGTAGTAGGGGACGCGGGGACGAGCAGTACTTC
-	TRBV6-6	TRBD1	TRBJ2-7	CASSYVDRGGGEQYF	TGTGCCAGCAGTTACGTTGACAGGGGTGGCGGCGAGCAGTACTTC
-	TRBV7-9	-	TRBJ2-5	CASSLGPPQETQYF	TGTGCCAGCAGCTTAGGACCGCCACAAGAGACCCAGTACTTC